Shown below are 10 T cell receptor beta chains from a single sample sequenced in a study of cytomegalovirus exposure and HLA in healthy donors. Use of 60 Vbeta and 13 Jbeta primers characterized the PCR. Using immunoSEQ multiplex PCR, the repertoire was profiled, and TCRdb retains in-frame clones only, with some absent. The sample spans about 88,000 clones; the ten largest clones claim 5% to 6.5%. The sample consisted of PBMCs. The receptors originated from a girl aged 5 to 17 in good health and CMV-seropositive.

This chain connects TRBV7-2 to TRBJ2-1, with 8 bases aligning to TRBD2. The CDR3 sequence is 16 residues long. Germline CDR1 SGHTA, CDR2 FQGNSA. V gave up 3 bases and J gave up 7 bases; unmatched junction bases: 11. The CDR3 loop is CASSFPRGGVNNEQFF. CDR3 DNA sequence: TGTGCCAGCAGCTTTCCCCGGGGGGGTGTAAATAATGAGCAGTTCTTC.

The CDR3 DNA follows: TGCGCCAGCAGCCGAGGACAGGGCGACGGGGAGCTGTTTTTT. Its translation is CASSRGQGDGELFF. This rearrangement joins TRBV4-3 to TRBJ2-2, with 8 bases fitting TRBD1. The CDR3 has 14 residues. V shed 4 bases, J shed 7 bases, and the junction held 5 bases outside the gene matches. The germline CDR1 and CDR2 sequences are LGHNA and YSLEER.

The chain's CDR3 is CASSPGVAKNIQYF. CDR3 nucleotide sequence: TGTGCCAGCAGCCCAGGGGTAGCCAAAAACATTCAGTACTTC. The chain combines TRBV5-4 with TRBJ2-4; D possibly corresponds to TRBD1 (6 bases). This CDR3 has 14 residues. The ends were cut back, 4 bases at V and 0 bases at J, with 8 bases in the middle. Looked up from germline, CDR1 is SGHNT and CDR2 is YYREEE (reference sequence).

V usage is TRBV4-1 and J usage is TRBJ2-1; TRBD2 aligns across 10 bases. Germline CDR1 MGHRA, CDR2 YSYEKL. V lost 3 bases to trimming and J lost 3 bases; unmatched junction nucleotides: 5. The CDR3 runs 16 residues. The CDR3 sequence: CASSHRLAGVYNEQFF. CDR3 bases: TGCGCCAGCAGCCACAGACTAGCGGGTGTCTACAATGAGCAGTTCTTC.

This rearrangement joins TRBV13 to TRBJ2-1; the match to TRBD1 covers 8 bases. The CDR3 spans 13 residues. The trim removed 5 bases at V and 8 bases at J, leaving 5 bases unmatched. Germline CDR1 and CDR2: PRHDT and FYEKMQ (reference sequence). CDR3 nucleotides: TGTGCCAGCAGCCGAAGGGACAGGTATGAGCAGTTCTTC. This translates into CASSRRDRYEQFF.

The gene calls are TRBV11-2 and TRBJ2-7, with D unresolved. Trimming shortened V by 0 bases and J by 3 bases, and 3 bases separated the two germline ends. CDR3 length: 12 residues. Germline CDR1 and CDR2: SGHAT and FQNNGV. The CDR3 is CASSLDSYEQYF. Here the CDR3 DNA reads TGTGCCAGCAGCTTAGACAGCTACGAGCAGTACTTC.

The chain has TRBV7-2 and TRBJ2-2, with 8 bases that match TRBD1. The CDR3 consists of 17 residues. J was trimmed by 2 bases and V by 3 bases; bases with no gene match: 8. Per the germline V gene, CDR1 is SGHTA and CDR2 is FQGNSA. The CDR3 DNA sequence: TGTGCCAGCAGCTTGGGGGACAGGTTTTTCAACACCGGGGAGCTGTTTTTT. It translates to CASSLGDRFFNTGELFF. The full variable domain, rest sourced from reference TRBV7-2 and TRBJ2-2, is GAGVSQSPSNKVTEKGKDVELRCDPISGHTALYWYRQSLGQGLEFLIYFQGNSAPDKSGLPSDRFSAERTGGSVSTLTIQRTQQEDSAVYLCASSLGDRFFNTGELFFGEGSRLTVL.

In DNA, the CDR3 is TGTGCCAGCAGCCGGTCTGCGGGAGAAGAGACCCAGTACTTC. Residues: CASSRSAGEETQYF. This chain joins TRBV11-1 and TRBJ2-5, with 7 bases that match TRBD2. The CDR3 is 14 residues long. Trimming at V came to 5 bases and at J to 3 bases, leaving 6 bases not matched to a gene. CDR1 and CDR2 from the germline V gene are SGHAT and FQDESV (reference sequence).

The gene calls are TRBV7-9 and TRBJ2-7; possible D gene TRBD2, 5 bases. Germline loops: CDR1 SEHNR, CDR2 FQNEAQ (reference sequence). CDR3 length: 14 residues. V lost 5 bases, J lost 2 bases, and 13 bases lay in between. CDR3 DNA sequence: TGTGCCAGCAGCGGTACCGGGAAACCCTACGAGCAGTACTTC. Its protein product is CASSGTGKPYEQYF.

The chain recombines TRBV5-1 with TRBJ2-4, with D maybe TRBD1 (6 bases). The CDR3 extends over 14 amino acids. Per germline, CDR1 SGHRS and CDR2 YFSETQ. Trimming left V 0 bases short and J 8 bases short, with 12 bases between. This chain's CDR3 is CASSLDTGSYIQYF. The CDR3 region has the DNA TGCGCCAGCAGCTTGGATACAGGGTCATACATTCAGTACTTC.